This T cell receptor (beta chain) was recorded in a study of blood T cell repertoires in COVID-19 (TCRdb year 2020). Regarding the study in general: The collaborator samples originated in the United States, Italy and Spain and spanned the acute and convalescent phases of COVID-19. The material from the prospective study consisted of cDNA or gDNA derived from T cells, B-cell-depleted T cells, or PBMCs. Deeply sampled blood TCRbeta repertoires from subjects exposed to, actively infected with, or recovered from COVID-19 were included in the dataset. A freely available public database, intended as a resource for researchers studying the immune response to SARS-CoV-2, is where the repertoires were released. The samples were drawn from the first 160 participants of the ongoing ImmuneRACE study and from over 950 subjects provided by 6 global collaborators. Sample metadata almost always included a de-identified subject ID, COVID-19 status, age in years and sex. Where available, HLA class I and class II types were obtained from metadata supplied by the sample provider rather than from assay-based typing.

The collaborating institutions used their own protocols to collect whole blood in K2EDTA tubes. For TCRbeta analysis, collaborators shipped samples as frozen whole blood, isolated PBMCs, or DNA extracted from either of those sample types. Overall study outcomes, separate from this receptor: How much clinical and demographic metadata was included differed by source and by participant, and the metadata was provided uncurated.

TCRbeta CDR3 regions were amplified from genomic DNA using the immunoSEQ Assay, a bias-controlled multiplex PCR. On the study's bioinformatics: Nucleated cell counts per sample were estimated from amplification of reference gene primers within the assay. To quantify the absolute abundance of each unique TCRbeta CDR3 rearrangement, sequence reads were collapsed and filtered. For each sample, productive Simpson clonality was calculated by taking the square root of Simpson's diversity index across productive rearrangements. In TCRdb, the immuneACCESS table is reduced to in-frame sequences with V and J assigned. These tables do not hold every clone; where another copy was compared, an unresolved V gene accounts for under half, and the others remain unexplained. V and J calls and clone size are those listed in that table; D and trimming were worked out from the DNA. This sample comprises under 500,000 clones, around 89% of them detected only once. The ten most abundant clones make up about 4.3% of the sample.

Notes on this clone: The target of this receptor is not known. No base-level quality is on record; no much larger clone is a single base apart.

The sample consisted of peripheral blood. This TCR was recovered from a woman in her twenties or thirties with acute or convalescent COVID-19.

The sequence in DNA is TGTGCCAGCAAAATGGCGACAGGGAACTATGGCTACACCTTC. Translation gives CASKMATGNYGYTF. The rearranged chain carries TRBV6-5 and TRBJ1-2; TRBD1 matches 7 bases in the middle. CDR3 length: 14 amino acids, cysteine to phenylalanine. Only CDR3 DNA is held: 42 bases, read in frame from base 1. From the germline V gene, CDR1 is MNHEY and CDR2 is SVGAGI. Germline trimming amounts to 7 bases on V and 2 bases on J, with 7 as the count of junction bases outside the gene matches.